This TCR beta chain was captured by sequencing in a study of neoadjuvant anti-PD-1 for oral cavity cancer. Study-level points and caveats: Treg/Th17 ratio rose with pretreatment blood and fell with post-treatment tumor TCRbeta clonality.

Sequencing was performed with immunoSEQ multiplex PCR; in TCRdb, only in-frame clones are kept and a portion is missing. The sample shows around 62,000 clones, approximately 80% of them seen only once. On this clone itself: The antigen is not known.

The source was PBMCs, collected before nivolumab (anti-PD-1) treatment. This receptor was identified in a person aged 40 to 85 with oral cavity squamous cell carcinoma.

CDR3 DNA sequence: TGTGCCAGTAGTATCGGCGGGCAGATCCAAGAGACCCAGTACTTC. It yields the protein CASSIGGQIQETQYF. V gene TRBV19 combines with J gene TRBJ2-5, with a tentative D call TRBD2 (5 bases). V lost 3 bases and J 1 base, leaving 12 bases between the germline ends. This CDR3 spans 15 amino acids. Germline V gene lookup returns CDR1 LNHDA and CDR2 SQIVND (reference sequence). The whole variable domain, remainder taken from reference TRBV19 and TRBJ2-5, is DGGITQSPKYLFRKEGQNVTLSCEQNLNHDAMYWYRQDPGQGLRLIYYSQIVNDFQKGDIAEGYSVSREKKESFPLTVTSAQKNPTAFYLCASSIGGQIQETQYFGPGTRLLVL.